This entry features one T cell receptor (beta chain) sequence. How the authors handled the data: The authors estimated nucleated cell counts from reference gene primer amplification. Measured with immunoSEQ multiplex PCR; TCRdb has only the in-frame clones, and not every one. The V and J calls and clone size were taken over from that table, and D and trimming were inferred from the DNA. The sample records over 95,000 clones, around 83% being singletons. This specimen comes from a study of blood T cell repertoires in COVID-19. Study as a whole: Sources were T cells, B-cell-depleted T cells, or PBMCs; the material itself was cDNA or gDNA.

Germline assignment: CDR1 SGHRS and CDR2 YFSETQ. V was shortened by 3 bases and J by 8 bases, with 14 bases between the two germline ends. The CDR3 covers 14 residues. The V gene is TRBV5-1, the J gene TRBJ1-4, with D unresolved. This sequence originates from a man in his forties with acute or convalescent COVID-19. Sequenced material: peripheral blood. CDR3 DNA sequence: TGCGCCAGCAGCTCGGACGGGGTGGAAGAAAAACTGTTTTTT. It yields the protein CASSSDGVEEKLFF. The variable domain in full, completed from reference TRBV5-1 and TRBJ1-4, reads KAGVTQTPRYLIKTRGQQVTLSCSPISGHRSVSWYQQTPGQGLQFLFEYFSETQRNKGNFPGRFSGRQFSNSRSEMNVSTLELGDSALYLCASSSDGVEEKLFFGSGTQLSVL.